Shown below are 3 T cell receptor beta chains from a single sample sequenced in a study of blood T cells in healthy people across ages. Primers used in a second PCR of roughly 7 to 11 cycles were a sample-barcoded 5' primer and a J-beta primer mix. From the 5' RACE reads, TCRdb called clonotypes with MiXCR, one entry per CDR3 protein. The profile covers some 1.5 million distinct CDR3 sequences, with approximately 28% appearing a single time and 7.7% taken by the ten largest. Source material: blood. The source of these receptors is a woman under 40 in good health.

This chain uses TRBV7-9 with TRBJ2-2; 8 nucleotides agree with TRBD1. The V segment lost 4 bases and the J segment 6 bases; nucleotides outside the gene matches: 7. The germline gives CDR1 SEHNR, CDR2 FQNEAQ (reference sequence). The CDR3 consists of 15 residues. DNA of the CDR3: TGTGCCAGCAGCTACCCCGGGACAGGTGCCGGGGAGCTGTTTTTT. Amino acid sequence: CASSYPGTGAGELFF.

This clonotype was seen only a few times. The genes are TRBV7-2 and TRBJ2-5, with TRBD1 as a possible D gene (5 bases). This CDR3 is built from 15 residues. Per germline, CDR1 SGHTA and CDR2 FQGNSA. V was shortened by 5 bases and J by 4 bases, with 17 bases between the two germline ends. The CDR3 region is CASSPRQSRGETQYF. The CDR3 DNA reads TGTGCCAGCAGCCCACGACAATCTAGGGGAGAGACCCAGTACTTC.

J is TRBJ2-1 and V is TRBV12-3 or TRBV12-4, with D perhaps matching TRBD1 (7 bases). The CDR3 length is 15 residues. With 5 bases removed from V and 4 bases from J, the gap between germline ends came to 15 bases. In DNA form, the CDR3 reads TGTGCCAGCAGTCCCCATGCAGGGGGGTACAATGAGCAGTTCTTC. As protein: CASSPHAGGYNEQFF.